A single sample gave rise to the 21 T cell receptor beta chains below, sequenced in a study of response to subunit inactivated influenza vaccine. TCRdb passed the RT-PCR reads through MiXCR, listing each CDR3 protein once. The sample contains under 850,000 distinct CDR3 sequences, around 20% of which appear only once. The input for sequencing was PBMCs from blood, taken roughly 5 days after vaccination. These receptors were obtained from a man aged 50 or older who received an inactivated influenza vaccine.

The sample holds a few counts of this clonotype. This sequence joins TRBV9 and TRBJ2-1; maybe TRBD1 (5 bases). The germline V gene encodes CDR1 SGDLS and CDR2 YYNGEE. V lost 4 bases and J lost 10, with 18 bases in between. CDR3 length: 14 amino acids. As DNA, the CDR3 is TGTGCCAGCAGCAAGCAGTTGACAGATCTGGAGCAGTTCTTC. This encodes CASSKQLTDLEQFF.

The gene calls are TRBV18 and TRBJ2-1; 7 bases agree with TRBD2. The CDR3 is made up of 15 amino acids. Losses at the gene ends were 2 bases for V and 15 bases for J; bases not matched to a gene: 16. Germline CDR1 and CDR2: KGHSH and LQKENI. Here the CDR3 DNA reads TGTGCCAGCTCACCAACCCTGACTAGCTCCCAGTCGATGTTCTTC. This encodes CASSPTLTSSQSMFF.

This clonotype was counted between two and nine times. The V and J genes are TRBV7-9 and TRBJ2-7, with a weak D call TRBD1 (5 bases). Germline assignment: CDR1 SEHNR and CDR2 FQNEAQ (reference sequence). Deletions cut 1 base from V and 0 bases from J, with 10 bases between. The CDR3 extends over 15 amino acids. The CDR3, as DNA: TGTGCCAGCAGCTTAGGACAGTTCTCCTCCTACGAGCAGTACTTC. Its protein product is CASSLGQFSSYEQYF.

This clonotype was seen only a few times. The CDR3 DNA sequence: TGTGCCAGCAGCCAAGGTGGAGGGGCCACACTTACCTACAATGAGCAGTTCTTC. This translates into CASSQGGGATLTYNEQFF. V usage is TRBV14 and J usage is TRBJ2-1; D might be TRBD2 (6 bases). V lost 1 base, J lost 2 bases, and 18 bases lay in between. Germline V gene sequence: CDR1 SGHDN, CDR2 FVKESK. This CDR3 spans 18 amino acids.

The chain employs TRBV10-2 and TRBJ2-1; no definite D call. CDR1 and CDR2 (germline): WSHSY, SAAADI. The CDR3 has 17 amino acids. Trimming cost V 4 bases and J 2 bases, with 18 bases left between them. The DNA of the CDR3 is TGCGCCAGCAGTGCCCCGACCCCTCAGCGCCCCTACAATGAGCAGTTCTTC. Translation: CASSAPTPQRPYNEQFF.

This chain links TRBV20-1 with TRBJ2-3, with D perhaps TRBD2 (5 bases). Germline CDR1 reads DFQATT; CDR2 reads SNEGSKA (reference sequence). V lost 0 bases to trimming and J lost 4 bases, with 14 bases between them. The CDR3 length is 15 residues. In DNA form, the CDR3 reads TGCAGTGCTAGAGATCAAGCGCTAGCTTCAGATACGCAGTATTTT. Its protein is CSARDQALASDTQYF.

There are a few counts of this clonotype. Here the CDR3 reads CSAPLPGLTRTGELFF. The CDR3 DNA sequence: TGCAGTGCCCCTCTACCGGGACTAACCAGGACCGGGGAGCTGTTTTTT. The chain combines TRBV20-1 with TRBJ2-2; 7 bases are a match to TRBD2. The V gene end was trimmed by 6 bases and the J gene end by 5 bases; junction bases not matched to a gene: 15. The germline CDR1 and CDR2 sequences are DFQATT and SNEGSKA (reference sequence). The CDR3 loop spans 16 amino acids.

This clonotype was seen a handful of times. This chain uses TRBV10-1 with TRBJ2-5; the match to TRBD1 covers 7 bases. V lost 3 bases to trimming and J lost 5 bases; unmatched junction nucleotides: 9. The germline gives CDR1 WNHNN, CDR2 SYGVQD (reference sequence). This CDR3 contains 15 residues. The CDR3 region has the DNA TGCGCCAGCAGTGAAGAACAGGGGTTTTGGGAGACCCAGTACTTC. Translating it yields CASSEEQGFWETQYF.

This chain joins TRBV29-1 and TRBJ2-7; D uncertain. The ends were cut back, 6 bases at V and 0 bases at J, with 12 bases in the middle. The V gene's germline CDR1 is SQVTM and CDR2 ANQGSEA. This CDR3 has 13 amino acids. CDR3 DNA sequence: TGCAGCGTGCGATCGGCAAGCTCCTACGAGCAGTACTTC. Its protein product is CSVRSASSYEQYF.

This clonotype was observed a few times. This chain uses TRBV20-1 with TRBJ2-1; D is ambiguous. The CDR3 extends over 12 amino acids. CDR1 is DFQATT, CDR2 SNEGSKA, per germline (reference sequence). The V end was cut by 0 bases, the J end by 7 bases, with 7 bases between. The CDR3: CSARDLLNEQFF. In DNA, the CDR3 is TGCAGTGCTAGAGATCTTCTTAATGAGCAGTTCTTC.

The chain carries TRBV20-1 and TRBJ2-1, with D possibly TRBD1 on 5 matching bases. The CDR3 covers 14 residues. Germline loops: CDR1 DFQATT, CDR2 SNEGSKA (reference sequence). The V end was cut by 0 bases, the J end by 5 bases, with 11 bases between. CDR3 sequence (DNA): TGCAGTGCTAGAGACGTCAGGGCGAACAATGAGCAGTTCTTC. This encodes CSARDVRANNEQFF.

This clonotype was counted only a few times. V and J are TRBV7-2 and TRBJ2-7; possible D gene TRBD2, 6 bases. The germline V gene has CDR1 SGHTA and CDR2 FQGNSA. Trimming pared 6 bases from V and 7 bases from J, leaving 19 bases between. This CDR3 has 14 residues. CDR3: CASSPEGRGLEQYF. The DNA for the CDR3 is TGTGCCAGCAGTCCAGAAGGGCGGGGATTGGAGCAGTACTTC.

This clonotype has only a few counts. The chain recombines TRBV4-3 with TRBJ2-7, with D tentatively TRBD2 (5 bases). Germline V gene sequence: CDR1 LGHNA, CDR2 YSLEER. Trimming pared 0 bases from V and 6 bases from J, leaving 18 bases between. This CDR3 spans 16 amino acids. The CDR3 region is CASSQDAREGFREQYF. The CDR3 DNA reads TGCGCCAGCAGCCAAGATGCCCGGGAAGGCTTTCGCGAGCAGTACTTC.

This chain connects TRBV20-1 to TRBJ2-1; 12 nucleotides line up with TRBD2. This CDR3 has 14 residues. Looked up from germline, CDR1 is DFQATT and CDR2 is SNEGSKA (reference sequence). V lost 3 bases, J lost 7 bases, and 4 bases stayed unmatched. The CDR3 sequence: CSARTSGRKNEQFF. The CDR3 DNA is TGCAGTGCTAGGACTAGCGGGAGAAAAAATGAGCAGTTCTTC.

The DNA for the CDR3 is TGTGCCAGCAGCATGGACAGAACCATGACAATGAACCGGTTAGAGCTGTTTTTT. It specifies CASSMDRTMTMNRLELFF. The chain combines TRBV2 with TRBJ2-2; D perhaps matches TRBD1 (6 bases). Germline CDR1 is SNHLY and CDR2 is FYNNEI. CDR3 length: 18 residues. Trimming shortened V by 6 bases and J by 11 bases, and 31 bases separated the two germline ends. The full variable domain, with the rest looked up from reference TRBV2 and TRBJ2-2, is EPEVTQTPSHQVTQMGQEVILRCVPISNHLYFYWYRQILGQKVEFLVSFYNNEISEKSEIFDDQFSVERPDGSNFTLKIRSTKLEDSAMYFCASSMDRTMTMNRLELFFGEGSRLTVL.

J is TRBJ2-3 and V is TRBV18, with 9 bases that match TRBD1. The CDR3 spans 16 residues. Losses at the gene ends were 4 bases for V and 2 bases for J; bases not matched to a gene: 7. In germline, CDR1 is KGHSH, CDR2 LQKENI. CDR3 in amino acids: CASSRRDRAFTDTQYF. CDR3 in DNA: TGTGCCAGCTCACGCCGGGACAGGGCATTCACAGATACGCAGTATTTT.

This chain's CDR3 is CASSLMTSGSYNEQFF. The CDR3 region has the DNA TGTGCCAGCAGCTTGATGACTAGCGGGTCGTACAATGAGCAGTTCTTC. V is TRBV7-6 and J is TRBJ2-1, with 10 bases matching TRBD2. V was pared by 3 bases and J by 4 bases, with 6 bases of the junction left unmatched. The CDR3 has 16 residues. Germline V gene sequence: CDR1 SGHVS, CDR2 FNYEAQ. The variable domain in full, with the rest retrieved from reference TRBV7-6 and TRBJ2-1, is GAGVSQSPRYKVTKRGQDVALRCDPISGHVSLYWYRQALGQGPEFLTYFNYEAQQDKSGLPNDRFSAERPEGSISTLTIQRTEQRDSAMYRCASSLMTSGSYNEQFFGPGTRLTVL.

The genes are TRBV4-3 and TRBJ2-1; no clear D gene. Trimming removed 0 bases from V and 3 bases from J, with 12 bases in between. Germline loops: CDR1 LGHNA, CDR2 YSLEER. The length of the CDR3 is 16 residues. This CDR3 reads CASSQDIGPGYNEQFF. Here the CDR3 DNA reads TGCGCCAGCAGCCAAGACATCGGGCCGGGCTACAATGAGCAGTTCTTC.

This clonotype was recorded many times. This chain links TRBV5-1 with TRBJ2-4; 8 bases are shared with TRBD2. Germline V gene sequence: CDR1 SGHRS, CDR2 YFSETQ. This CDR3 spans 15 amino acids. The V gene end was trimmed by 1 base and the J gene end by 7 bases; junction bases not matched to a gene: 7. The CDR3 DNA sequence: TGCGCCAGCAGCTTGTACGGGGGGGCGGAGAACATTCAGTACTTC. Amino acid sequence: CASSLYGGAENIQYF.

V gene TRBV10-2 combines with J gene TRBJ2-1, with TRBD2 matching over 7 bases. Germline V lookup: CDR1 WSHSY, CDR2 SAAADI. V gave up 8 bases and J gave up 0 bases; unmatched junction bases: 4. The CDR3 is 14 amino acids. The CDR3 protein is CASGGESSYNEQFF. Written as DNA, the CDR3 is TGCGCCAGCGGGGGGGAGAGCTCCTACAATGAGCAGTTCTTC.

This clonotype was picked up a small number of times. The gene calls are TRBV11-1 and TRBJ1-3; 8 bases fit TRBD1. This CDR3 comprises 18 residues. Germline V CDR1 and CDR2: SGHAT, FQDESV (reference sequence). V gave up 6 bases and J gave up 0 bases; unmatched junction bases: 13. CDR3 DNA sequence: TGTGCCAGCAGTGGAACCGGGACAGGTTTTTTCTCTGGAAACACCATATATTTT. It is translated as CASSGTGTGFFSGNTIYF.